In this sample, the clone carrying this TCR beta chain turned up a few times. To make TCR beta libraries, researchers used iRepertoire HTBI primers and Arm-PCR of CDR3 regions. TCRdb ran MiXCR on the multiplex PCR reads and lists one entry per CDR3 protein. The sample consists of 350,000 to 500,000 distinct CDR3 sequences, 12% to 15% of them appearing once. Time point given: newly diagnosed GD, antithyroid drugs for less than 3 months. PBMCs provided the RNA from which the TCR library was made. Peripheral blood, 7 to 10 milliliters per patient, was collected in EDTA tubes. This record belongs to a study of regulatory T cells in long-lasting Graves disease. Across the study: Graves' patients with a new diagnosis had received antithyroid drugs under 3 months.

CDR3 size: 14 residues. The V end lost 6 bases, the J end lost 3 bases, and 14 bases lay between the germline ends. CDR1 MNHNS and CDR2 SASEGT come from the germline V gene. In addition, the sample was reused for a study of T cells in Graves' hyperthyroidism and ophthalmopathy. That source reports: The study used the HTBI primer set for a first-round RT-PCR of the TCR CDR3. Ophthalmopathy prediction by the model preceded onset by a median approximately 6.9 months.

The chain links TRBV6-1 to TRBJ2-5; D might be TRBD2 (6 bases). The sequence was collected from a woman aged 50 to 60 with Graves disease. Sequenced material: peripheral blood mononuclear cells (PBMCs), taken at new diagnosis, from a patient treated with antithyroid drugs. CDR3 region: CASSPGVAEETQYF. The CDR3 DNA follows: TGTGCCAGCAGCCCGGGGGTTGCTGAAGAGACCCAGTACTTC.